Listed below are T cell receptor beta chains from one sample, sequenced in a study of blood T cell repertoires in COVID-19. Produced via immunoSEQ multiplex PCR; TCRdb's table is partial and in-frame only. The table has approximately 360,000 clones, around 89% seen once; the top ten hold around 6.3%. Sequencing was done on a sample of peripheral blood. These receptors originate from a man younger than 30 with active or convalescent COVID-19. CDR3s include the opening cysteine and the closing phenylalanine or tryptophan. The D gene is left open where the match is weak. The size of a clone is reported for some rows only, either as once, few or many, or as a class for expanded clones.

clone_size d_call j_call v_call cdr3_aa cdr3_nt
. . TRBJ1-3 TRBV10-3 CASNGQSLLSGNTIYF TGTGCCTCCAATGGACAGAGCTTGCTCTCTGGAAACACCATATATTTT
. . TRBJ2-7 TRBV28 CASSFLGGPKSYEQYF TGTGCCAGCAGTTTTCTAGGGGGACCCAAATCCTACGAGCAGTACTTC
. TRBD1 TRBJ1-5 TRBV29-1 CSVEEKGAGQPQHF TGCAGCGTTGAAGAGAAGGGGGCGGGACAGCCCCAGCATTTT
few . TRBJ2-7 TRBV27 CASSRTGTSYEQYF TGTGCCAGCAGTCGAACGGGGACTTCCTACGAGCAGTACTTC
. TRBD1 TRBJ1-4 TRBV4-2 CASSPNRGLNNEKLFF TGTGCCAGCAGCCCTAACAGGGGCCTCAATAATGAAAAACTGTTTTTT
. TRBD2 TRBJ2-5 TRBV6-2/TRBV6-3 CASSYGGGALSYQETQYF TGTGCCAGCAGTTACGGCGGGGGGGCCCTCTCGTACCAAGAGACCCAGTACTTC
. TRBD2 TRBJ2-1 TRBV2 CASRAWGTSMWQFF TGTGCCAGCAGGGCCTGGGGGACTAGCATGTGGCAGTTCTTC
few . TRBJ1-2 TRBV27 CASSPRQAYGYTF TGTGCCAGCAGTCCCCGACAGGCCTATGGCTACACCTTC
. . TRBJ1-4 TRBV4-1 CASSQSTVLSYEKLFF TGCGCCAGCAGCCAAAGCACAGTACTTTCGTATGAAAAACTGTTTTTT
. . TRBJ2-7 TRBV6-5 CASSSSVGNEQYF TGTGCCAGCAGCTCTAGCGTGGGGAACGAGCAGTACTTC
. TRBD1 TRBJ1-6 TRBV5-6 CASRKDRVFSPLHF TGTGCCAGCAGAAAAGACAGGGTATTTTCACCCCTCCACTTT
. TRBD1 TRBJ1-4 TRBV6-5 CASRTGTGNEKLFF TGTGCCAGCAGGACCGGGACAGGGAATGAAAAACTGTTTTTT
. . TRBJ1-1 TRBV18 CASSPEGETEAFF TGTGCCAGCTCACCAGAGGGGGAGACTGAAGCTTTCTTT
. . TRBJ2-5 TRBV24-1 CATSEMTDQETQYF TGTGCCACCAGTGAAATGACAGACCAAGAGACCCAGTACTTC
. . TRBJ1-1 TRBV16 CASGKGRGNTEAFF TGTGCCAGCGGGAAGGGCAGGGGGAACACTGAAGCTTTCTTT
. TRBD1 TRBJ2-5 TRBV24-1 CATSSWDSTETQYF TGTGCCACCAGCTCCTGGGACAGTACAGAGACCCAGTACTTC
once . TRBJ2-1 TRBV3-1/TRBV3-2 CASSHSGEEYNEQFF TGTGCCAGCAGCCATAGCGGAGAGGAATACAATGAGCAGTTCTTC
. . TRBJ2-2 TRBV7-3 CASSPGDHSQAGELFF TGTGCCAGCAGCCCCGGGGATCATTCCCAAGCCGGGGAGCTGTTTTTT
once TRBD1 TRBJ2-1 TRBV28 CASNPAGTGGNEQFF TGTGCCAGCAACCCGGCCGGGACAGGCGGCAATGAGCAGTTCTTC
. TRBD2 TRBJ2-3 TRBV28 CASSEAGNTDTQYF TGTGCCAGCAGCGAAGCGGGAAACACAGATACGCAGTATTTT
. TRBD1 TRBJ2-5 TRBV6-5 CASSYSWTGDPETQYF TGTGCCAGCAGTTACTCGTGGACAGGGGATCCGGAGACCCAGTACTTC
. . TRBJ1-5 TRBV28 CASSPREGGQPQHF TGTGCCAGCAGTCCTCGGGAGGGCGGGCAGCCCCAGCATTTT
. TRBD2 TRBJ2-3 TRBV3-1/TRBV3-2 CASSQDTSGRARGDTQYF TGTGCCAGCAGCCAAGATACTAGCGGGAGGGCCAGGGGGGATACGCAGTATTTT
once TRBD1 TRBJ1-2 TRBV19 CASSIRDSMSGYTF TGTGCCAGTAGTATCCGGGACAGCATGTCTGGCTACACCTTC
. TRBD1 TRBJ1-5 TRBV6-2/TRBV6-3 CASSPVPDRAQVTQHF TGTGCCAGCAGTCCCGTGCCGGACAGGGCTCAGGTGACCCAGCATTTT
. TRBD2 TRBJ2-1 TRBV7-9 CASTPPGLADNEQFF TGTGCCAGCACCCCCCCGGGACTAGCGGACAATGAGCAGTTCTTC
. . TRBJ2-2 TRBV2 CASSEALSTPRTGELFF TGTGCCAGCAGTGAAGCGCTTTCAACTCCCCGGACCGGGGAGCTGTTTTTT
. . TRBJ1-2 TRBV3-1/TRBV3-2 CASSPRTGLSEGYGYTF TGTGCCAGCAGCCCCCGAACTGGGCTCTCGGAGGGATATGGCTACACCTTC
once . TRBJ1-4 TRBV9 CASSPTPTRLHEKLFF TGTGCCAGCAGCCCAACCCCGACACGTTTACATGAAAAACTGTTTTTT
. . TRBJ1-2 TRBV6-6 CASSYGGGYTF TGTGCCAGCAGTTACGGAGGAGGCTACACCTTC
. . TRBJ1-5 TRBV7-6 CASSPSDMYSNQPQHF TGTGCCAGCAGCCCGTCGGACATGTATAGCAATCAGCCCCAGCATTTT
. TRBD1 TRBJ2-7 TRBV14 CASSQAGQGHKYF TGTGCCAGCAGCCAAGCGGGACAGGGCCATAAGTACTTC
. . TRBJ2-7 TRBV27 CASSLTGNFLEQYF TGTGCCAGCAGCCTGACAGGTAACTTCCTCGAGCAGTACTTC